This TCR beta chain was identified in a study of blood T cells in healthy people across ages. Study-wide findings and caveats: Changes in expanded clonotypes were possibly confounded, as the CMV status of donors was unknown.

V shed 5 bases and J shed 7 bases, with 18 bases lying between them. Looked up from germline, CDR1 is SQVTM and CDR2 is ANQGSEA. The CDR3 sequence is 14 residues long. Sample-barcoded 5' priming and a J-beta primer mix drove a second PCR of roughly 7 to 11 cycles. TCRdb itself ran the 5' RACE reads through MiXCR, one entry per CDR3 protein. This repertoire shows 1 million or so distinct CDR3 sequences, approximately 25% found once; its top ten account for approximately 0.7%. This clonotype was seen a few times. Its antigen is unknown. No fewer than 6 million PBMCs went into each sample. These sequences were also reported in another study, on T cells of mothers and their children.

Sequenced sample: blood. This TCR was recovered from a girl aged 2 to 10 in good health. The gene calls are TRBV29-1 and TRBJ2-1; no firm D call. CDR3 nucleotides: TGCAGCGTTTTAGGAACACCTGAGGAAAATGAGCAGTTCTTC. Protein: CSVLGTPEENEQFF.